These T cell receptor beta chains were read from a single sample in a study of T cells in Graves' hyperthyroidism and ophthalmopathy. Using its own MiXCR run on the multiplex PCR reads, TCRdb lists one record per CDR3 protein. The sample yields roughly 350,000 distinct CDR3 sequences, more than 12% seen once. The specimen was blood. These receptors were obtained from a woman in her thirties with Graves' ophthalmopathy. The CDR3 runs from the conserved cysteine through the conserved F or W. The D gene is left open where the match is weak. The listing skips clone size in some rows; elsewhere it reads once, few, many or a size class.

abundance	j_gene	d_gene	v_gene	CDR3nt	CDR3aa
.	TRBJ1-6	.	TRBV2	TGTGCCAGCAGTGCCCCAGGGGACATGAATTCACCCCTCCACTTT	CASSAPGDMNSPLHF
many	TRBJ2-5	.	TRBV7-6	TGTGCCAGCAGCACCGCGGAGGGACGGGGAGAGACCCAGTACTTC	CASSTAEGRGETQYF
many	TRBJ2-5	TRBD2	TRBV30	TGTGCCTGGAGGGCCGGCGGGGGATATCAAGAGACCCAGTACTTC	CAWRAGGGYQETQYF
many	TRBJ2-1	.	TRBV4-1	TGCGCCAGCAGCCAAGATTTCGTAAGTGACTACAATGAGCAGTTCTTC	CASSQDFVSDYNEQFF
many	TRBJ2-7	.	TRBV20-1	TGCAGTGCTAGTTTGCAGGAAACCCTTTCCTACGAGCAGTACTTC	CSASLQETLSYEQYF
many	TRBJ2-3	.	TRBV6-1	TGTGCCAGCAGTGAAGTGGTATCGGCGCCAACCGGCACAGATACGCAGTATTTT	CASSEVVSAPTGTDTQYF
many	TRBJ2-7	TRBD1	TRBV11-2	TGTGCCAGCAGCGTTACAGGGGCCCGCGTTTACGAGCAGTACTTC	CASSVTGARVYEQYF
many	TRBJ2-2	.	TRBV14	TGTGCCAGCAGCCCGGCCTGGGATAGGACCGGGGAGCTGTTTTTT	CASSPAWDRTGELFF
.	TRBJ2-2	TRBD1	TRBV5-1	TGCGCCAGCAGCATGACAGGGGTAAACACCGGGGAGCTGTTTTTT	CASSMTGVNTGELFF
.	TRBJ1-5	TRBD1	TRBV24-1	TGTGCCACCAGTGATTTGCCCGGGACAGGGCTAGATCAGCCCCAGCATTTT	CATSDLPGTGLDQPQHF
.	TRBJ1-2	TRBD1	TRBV29-1	TGCAGCGTTGACCGACAGGGTTCCTTTGGCTACACCTTC	CSVDRQGSFGYTF
many	TRBJ2-5	.	TRBV6-1	TGTGCCAGCAGTCTGACGGCGGGGTCGAACAGGGTCAAGTCTACCCAGTACTTC	CASSLTAGSNRVKSTQYF
few	TRBJ2-1	.	TRBV5-8	TGTGCCAGCAGCGGTGGGGTGGGCAGCGTTTGGGAGCAGTTCTTC	CASSGGVGSVWEQFF
many	TRBJ2-5	.	TRBV4-1	TGCGCCAGCAGCCAAGGCCACCACCAAGAGACCCAGTACTTC	CASSQGHHQETQYF
many	TRBJ1-1	.	TRBV12-3/TRBV12-4	TGTGCCAGCAGTTTGGGACACAACACTGAAGCTTTCTTT	CASSLGHNTEAFF
.	TRBJ2-3	.	TRBV24-1	TGTGCCACCAGTGACTGGGACGTCACAGATACGCAGTATTTT	CATSDWDVTDTQYF
few	TRBJ2-3	TRBD2	TRBV20-1	TGCAGTGCTAGAGATTCAAGCGGGGGGTCCTACACAGATACGCAGTATTTT	CSARDSSGGSYTDTQYF
.	TRBJ2-5	.	TRBV5-1	TGCGCCAGCAGTCCGGGACAAGTAGAGACCCAGTACTTC	CASSPGQVETQYF
.	TRBJ2-7	TRBD2	TRBV3-1	TGTGCCAGCAGCCAAGATCTCCCTAGCGGGGGTTTTTACGAGCAGTACTTC	CASSQDLPSGGFYEQYF
.	TRBJ2-1	TRBD2	TRBV9	TGTGCCAGCAGCGTGGCTAGCGGGGGGCGCAATGAGCAGTTCTTC	CASSVASGGRNEQFF
few	TRBJ2-2	.	TRBV5-5	TGTGCCAGCAGCTTGGCCAAAGGTTTCGGGGAGCTGTTTTTT	CASSLAKGFGELFF
few	TRBJ2-1	.	TRBV27	TGTGCCAGCAGTTTCCGGCAAACCAGCTACTACAATGAGCAGTTCTTC	CASSFRQTSYYNEQFF
.	TRBJ2-4	.	TRBV9	TGTGCCAGCAGCGGAAAAGGCGAAAACATTCAGTACTTC	CASSGKGENIQYF
.	TRBJ1-2	.	TRBV3-1	TGTGCCAGCACCGGAGCACCGGGACGCCGGGATGGCTACACCTTC	CASTGAPGRRDGYTF
many	TRBJ2-1	TRBD2	TRBV7-9	TGTGCCAGCAGCTTAGTGTTTAGCGGGGTGAACAATGAGCAGTTCTTC	CASSLVFSGVNNEQFF
.	TRBJ2-7	TRBD2	TRBV30	TGTGCCTGCCTAACCGGGACTAGCGGGTTCCACGAGCAGTACTTC	CACLTGTSGFHEQYF
many	TRBJ1-5	.	TRBV6-2/TRBV6-3	TGTGCCACACGCCGGGCCCCACTTAACGGCAATCAGCCCCAGCATTTT	CATRRAPLNGNQPQHF
many	TRBJ1-3	TRBD1	TRBV29-1	TGCAGCGTGGCCACAGGGGTCTCTGGAAACACCATATATTTT	CSVATGVSGNTIYF
many	TRBJ2-7	.	TRBV6-1	TGTGCCAGCAGTGAAGCGTGGCAGGCTTTCGAGCAGTACTTC	CASSEAWQAFEQYF
many	TRBJ2-7	.	TRBV18	TGTGCCAGCTCACCTCATATCCCAACCTACGAGCAGTACTTC	CASSPHIPTYEQYF
many	TRBJ1-2	.	TRBV6-6	TGTGCCAGCAGTTACAATCAGGGGTCCTATGGCTACACCTTC	CASSYNQGSYGYTF